The 29 T cell receptor beta chains reported below all come from one sample, sequenced in a study of neoadjuvant nivolumab and ipilimumab in lung cancer. Clones were read by immunoSEQ multiplex PCR, and TCRdb kept only the in-frame ones, dropping some. Of roughly 23,000 clones detected, approximately 77% appear once; the ten largest clones hold more than 20%. Sequenced material: peripheral blood, taken before neoadjuvant nivolumab, alone or with ipilimumab. These receptors all stem from an adult with non-small cell lung cancer.

V is TRBV5-5 and J is TRBJ1-1; D remains unclear. Per the germline V gene, CDR1 is SGHKS and CDR2 is YYEKEE (reference sequence). This CDR3 comprises 13 residues. V lost 4 bases and J lost 6, with 13 bases in between. The CDR3 coding sequence is TGTGCCAGCAGCACTAGAAACAACGCTGAAGCTTTCTTT. The encoded protein is CASSTRNNAEAFF.

The chain couples TRBV7-2 to TRBJ1-3; no firm D call. The CDR3 length is 16 residues. V was trimmed by 1 base and J by 1 base, leaving 11 bases between them. Germline values: CDR1 SGHTA, CDR2 FQGNSA. CDR3 bases: TGTGCCAGCAGCTTAGAGGTTCTCGGATCTGGAAACACCATATATTTT. Its protein product is CASSLEVLGSGNTIYF. Complete variable domain (other parts from reference TRBV7-2 and TRBJ1-3): GAGVSQSPSNKVTEKGKDVELRCDPISGHTALYWYRQSLGQGLEFLIYFQGNSAPDKSGLPSDRFSAERTGGSVSTLTIQRTQQEDSAVYLCASSLEVLGSGNTIYFGEGSWLTVV.

The chain links TRBV9 to TRBJ2-7, with D possibly TRBD1 on 5 matching bases. The V gene's germline CDR1 is SGDLS and CDR2 YYNGEE. V was clipped by 4 bases and J by 6 bases, with 20 bases between them. CDR3 length: 15 residues. The CDR3 spells CASSPPRDGHGEQYF. The CDR3 DNA follows: TGTGCCAGCAGCCCCCCTCGCGACGGACACGGCGAGCAGTACTTC.

This clone has more than one count but fewer than ten. A read error may account for a junction end that differs from germline. V usage is TRBV11-2 and J usage is TRBJ1-4; a possible D gene is TRBD1 (5 bases). Germline V lookup: CDR1 SGHAT, CDR2 FQNNGV. This CDR3 region has 11 residues. DNA of the CDR3: TGTGCCAGCAGCTTAGATACAGGACCGGTTTTT. Its translation is CASSLDTGPVF.

The chain couples TRBV5-4 to TRBJ2-7; TRBD1 matches 7 bases. Germline V gene lookup returns CDR1 SGHNT and CDR2 YYREEE (reference sequence). The CDR3 sequence is 15 residues long. The V and J ends lost 4 bases and 2 bases, in that order; junction bases with no gene match: 9. CDR3 coding DNA: TGTGCCAGCAGCCCGGGACAGCCTCCAACCTACGAGCAGTACTTC. It codes for CASSPGQPPTYEQYF.

This chain joins TRBV7-2 and TRBJ1-2; D uncertain. Germline CDR1 reads SGHTA; CDR2 reads FQGNSA. This CDR3 spans 14 amino acids. Trimming left V 1 base short and J 2 bases short, with 8 bases between. CDR3 sequence reads: CASSLVDFNYGYTF. CDR3 nucleotide sequence: TGTGCCAGCAGCTTAGTCGACTTCAACTATGGCTACACCTTC.

The V call is TRBV7-8, the J call TRBJ2-4, with 8 bases fitting TRBD1. Germline V gives CDR1 SGHVS, CDR2 FQNEAQ. J lost 1 base, V lost 5 bases, and 10 bases had no gene match. CDR3 size: 17 residues. The CDR3 sequence: CASSRYPGGAAKNIQYF. The CDR3 nucleotides read TGTGCCAGCAGCCGTTATCCAGGGGGCGCTGCCAAAAACATTCAGTACTTC.

This CDR3 is CASSLRGVSYNEQFF. The CDR3 coding sequence is TGCGCCAGCAGCTTGCGCGGGGTCTCCTACAATGAGCAGTTCTTC. The gene calls are TRBV5-1 and TRBJ2-1; D is perhaps TRBD2 (6 bases). CDR3 length: 15 amino acids. With 1 base removed from V and 0 bases from J, the gap between germline ends came to 8 bases. Germline CDR1 SGHRS, CDR2 YFSETQ.

V is TRBV29-1 and J is TRBJ2-3; no clear D gene. There are 11 residues in the CDR3. V was clipped by 8 bases and J by 9 bases, with 15 bases between them. The germline V gene encodes CDR1 SQVTM and CDR2 ANQGSEA. The CDR3 loop reads CSTRLGETQYF. DNA of the CDR3: TGCAGCACCCGCCTGGGTGAGACGCAGTATTTT.

This clone was detected only a few times. The V call is TRBV10-3, the J call TRBJ1-5; D uncertain. The CDR3 contains 13 residues. Germline V gene sequence: CDR1 ENHRY, CDR2 SYGVKD. Trimming stripped 6 bases from V and 5 bases from J, with 11 bases between. The CDR3 loop is CAISPGVDQPQHF. Written as DNA, the CDR3 is TGTGCCATCAGCCCAGGAGTAGATCAGCCCCAGCATTTT.

This clone was detected once. This rearrangement joins TRBV6-1 to TRBJ2-7; TRBD2 matches 7 bases. Per the germline V gene, CDR1 is MNHNS and CDR2 is SASEGT. This CDR3 is built from 15 residues. The J segment lost 4 bases and the V segment lost 2 bases, leaving 8 bases of the junction unmatched. The CDR3 region is CASSEWGGLSYEQYF. For the CDR3, the DNA is TGTGCCAGCAGTGAATGGGGGGGGTTATCGTACGAGCAGTACTTC.

V is TRBV5-4 and J is TRBJ2-7; perhaps TRBD2 as D (5 bases). Germline V CDR1 and CDR2: SGHNT, YYREEE (reference sequence). V was clipped by 4 bases and J by 3 bases, with 14 bases between them. The CDR3 is made up of 14 amino acids. CDR3 amino acids: CASSPNSRDYEQYF. The DNA for the CDR3 is TGTGCCAGCAGCCCCAACAGCCGGGACTACGAGCAGTACTTC.

The chain links TRBV7-8 to TRBJ1-4, with TRBD1 identical over 9 bases. The CDR3 runs 15 residues. Trimming removed 5 bases from V and 4 bases from J; junction bases left unmatched: 5. Per the germline V gene, CDR1 is SGHVS and CDR2 is FQNEAQ. The CDR3 sequence: CASSAQGADNEKLFF. The DNA for the CDR3 is TGTGCCAGCAGCGCACAGGGGGCAGATAATGAAAAACTGTTTTTT.

This clone has just one count. This chain joins TRBV29-1 and TRBJ1-2; TRBD1 might be the D (6 bases). V lost 7 bases to trimming and J lost 4 bases, with 19 bases between them. The CDR3 totals 14 residues. In germline, CDR1 is SQVTM, CDR2 ANQGSEA. CDR3 bases: TGCAGCGCCGTTCCACAGGGCTCGGCCTATGGCTACACCTTC. Translating it yields CSAVPQGSAYGYTF.

This clone was seen a handful of times. This chain connects TRBV6-4 to TRBJ2-2, with 10 bases that match TRBD2. This CDR3 has 16 residues. V dropped 1 base and J dropped 1; count of bases not matched to a gene: 0. Germline V gene lookup returns CDR1 MRHNA and CDR2 SNTAGT. CDR3 bases: TGTGCCAGCAGTGACTGGACTAGCGGGAACACCGGGGAGCTGTTTTTT. This sequence encodes CASSDWTSGNTGELFF.

The chain is built from TRBV7-9 and TRBJ1-2, with a weak D call TRBD1 (5 bases). This CDR3 has 17 amino acids. Looked up from germline, CDR1 is SEHNR and CDR2 is FQNEAQ (reference sequence). V lost 5 bases and J 0 bases, leaving 19 bases between the germline ends. In nucleotides, the CDR3 is TGTGCCAGCAGCCCCCGTTGGGGGGGGAGCGCTAACTATGGCTACACCTTC. This translates into CASSPRWGGSANYGYTF.

The rearrangement joins TRBV7-2 to TRBJ1-1, with no clear D. With 1 base removed from V and 6 bases from J, the gap between germline ends came to 9 bases. Germline values: CDR1 SGHTA, CDR2 FQGNSA. The CDR3 runs 13 residues. The CDR3 DNA follows: TGTGCCAGCAGCTTAGAGCGGAGGGCTGAAGCTTTCTTT. This translates into CASSLERRAEAFF.

The chain employs TRBV27 and TRBJ2-5, with 9 bases lining up with TRBD2. V shed 5 bases and J 10 bases; nucleotides not matched to a gene: 14. Per the germline V gene, CDR1 is MNHEY and CDR2 is SMNVEV (reference sequence). This CDR3 region has 15 residues. The CDR3 DNA reads as TGTGCCAGCAGTACCTTAGCGGGAGCAGCAGAGGGCCAGTACTTC. Its translation is CASSTLAGAAEGQYF.

This clone has just a few counts. The chain combines TRBV7-9 with TRBJ1-4; tentative D call: TRBD1 (5 bases). The CDR3 length is 14 residues. The germline V gene encodes CDR1 SEHNR and CDR2 FQNEAQ (reference sequence). Trimming took 3 bases from V and 10 from J, leaving 15 bases between them. CDR3 residues: CASSLGGNAGKLFF. The DNA of the CDR3 is TGTGCCAGCAGCTTGGGGGGGAACGCCGGAAAACTGTTTTTT.

J is TRBJ2-3 and V is TRBV9; D ambiguous. Germline V CDR1 and CDR2: SGDLS, YYNGEE. The CDR3 totals 12 residues. Trimming cost V 3 bases and J 6 bases, with 8 bases left between them. The CDR3 protein is CASSGLVDTQYF. The CDR3 nucleotides are TGTGCCAGCAGCGGGTTAGTGGATACGCAGTATTTT.

This chain joins TRBV5-1 and TRBJ2-7, with a possible D match to TRBD2 (6 bases). The V end lost 0 bases, the J end lost 4 bases, and 14 bases lay between the germline ends. Looked up from germline, CDR1 is SGHRS and CDR2 is YFSETQ. The CDR3 has 15 amino acids. The CDR3 loop reads CASSLVSGGSYEQYF. The DNA of the CDR3 is TGCGCCAGCAGCTTGGTTTCCGGGGGTTCGTACGAGCAGTACTTC.

The chain is built from TRBV18 and TRBJ2-5; perhaps TRBD1 as D (6 bases). Per the germline V gene, CDR1 is KGHSH and CDR2 is LQKENI. The CDR3 sequence is 14 residues long. V was pared by 0 bases and J by 8 bases, with 13 bases between. The CDR3 DNA sequence: TGTGCCAGCTCACCACCGGACAGCGCTCGAACCCAGTACTTC. It codes for CASSPPDSARTQYF.

Notes on this clone: The junction departs from the called germline gene at one end, perhaps through a read error. This rearrangement joins TRBV18 to TRBJ2-3, with D possibly matching TRBD1 (5 bases). The germline gives CDR1 KGHSH, CDR2 LQKENI. The CDR3 is made up of 14 amino acids. Here the CDR3 reads CASSPNLETDKQYF. The CDR3, as DNA: TGTGCCAGCTCACCGAACCTCGAGACAGATAAGCAGTATTTT.

This clone was seen a handful of times. The rearrangement links TRBV6-1 to TRBJ2-5, with a weak D call TRBD2 (7 bases). CDR1 and CDR2 (germline): MNHNS, SASEGT. CDR3 length: 15 residues. Between the trimmed V and J ends, which lost 7 bases and 4 bases, there was a span of 19 bases. The CDR3 sequence is CASTHGEGGGETQYF. The CDR3, as DNA: TGTGCCAGCACCCACGGGGAGGGGGGAGGAGAGACCCAGTACTTC.

The chain recombines TRBV18 with TRBJ2-1; 8 bases fit TRBD2. V trimming: 4 bases; J trimming: 7 bases; junction bases outside the gene matches: 6. The CDR3 is made up of 14 amino acids. Germline V gene lookup returns CDR1 KGHSH and CDR2 LQKENI. The CDR3 loop is CASSLPGLVNEQFF. The CDR3, as DNA: TGTGCCAGCTCACTCCCGGGACTAGTTAATGAGCAGTTCTTC.

The rearrangement uses TRBV29-1 and TRBJ2-7; D is unclear. The CDR3 contains 12 residues. The V gene lost 5 bases and the J gene lost 1 base, with 9 bases spanning the gap. The germline V gene encodes CDR1 SQVTM and CDR2 ANQGSEA. In nucleotides, the CDR3 is TGCAGCGTTCTGGTAGCTTCCTACGAGCAGTACTTC. It encodes CSVLVASYEQYF.

V usage is TRBV5-1 and J usage is TRBJ1-2; D uncertain. The CDR3 has 14 residues. Trimming removed 0 bases from V and 4 bases from J, with 10 bases in between. Germline V CDR1 and CDR2: SGHRS, YFSETQ. Written as DNA, the CDR3 is TGCGCCAGCAGCTTGGACGGTTTGGGCTATGGCTACACCTTC. Protein product: CASSLDGLGYGYTF.

This clone was detected a few times. The chain recombines TRBV11-2 with TRBJ2-5, with D unresolved. V was clipped by 6 bases and J by 5 bases, with 22 bases between them. Germline V gene data show CDR1 as SGHAT and CDR2 as FQNNGV. The CDR3 is 16 amino acids. The CDR3 here is CASSFQRIGLWETQYF. The CDR3, as DNA: TGTGCCAGCAGTTTTCAAAGGATCGGTTTATGGGAGACCCAGTACTTC.

This chain joins TRBV30 and TRBJ2-7; D unresolved. V lost 2 bases, J lost 12 bases, and 14 bases lay in between. The CDR3 loop spans 11 amino acids. Germline CDR1 is GTSNPN and CDR2 is SVGIG (reference sequence). CDR3 in amino acids: CAWSSHDRRYF. As DNA, the CDR3 is TGTGCCTGGAGTTCGCACGACCGTCGGTACTTC.